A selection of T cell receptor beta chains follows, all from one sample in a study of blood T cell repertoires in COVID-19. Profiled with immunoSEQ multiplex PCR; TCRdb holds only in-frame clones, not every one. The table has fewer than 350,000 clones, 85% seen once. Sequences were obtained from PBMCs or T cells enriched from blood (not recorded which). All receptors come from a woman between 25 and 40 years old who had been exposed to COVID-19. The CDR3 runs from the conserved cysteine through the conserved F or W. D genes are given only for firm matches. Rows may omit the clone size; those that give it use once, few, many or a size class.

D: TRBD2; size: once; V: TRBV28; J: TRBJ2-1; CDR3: CASSFGASGGREQFF; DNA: TGTGCCAGCAGTTTTGGGGCTAGCGGGGGCCGAGAGCAGTTCTTC
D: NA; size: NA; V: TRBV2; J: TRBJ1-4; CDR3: CASRAGQNEKLFF; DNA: TGTGCCAGCAGGGCAGGACAGAATGAAAAACTGTTTTTT
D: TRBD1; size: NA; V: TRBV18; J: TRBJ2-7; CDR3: CASSPSPTGAYEQYF; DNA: TGTGCCAGCTCACCATCTCCAACAGGGGCATACGAGCAGTACTTC
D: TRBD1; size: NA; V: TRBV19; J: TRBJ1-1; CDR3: CASSAYVGQGVTEAFF; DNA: TGTGCCAGTAGTGCCTATGTGGGACAGGGGGTAACTGAAGCTTTCTTT
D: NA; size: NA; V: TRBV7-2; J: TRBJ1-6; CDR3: CASSLRPHDNSPLHF; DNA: TGTGCCAGCAGCTTGAGGCCCCATGATAATTCACCCCTCCACTTT
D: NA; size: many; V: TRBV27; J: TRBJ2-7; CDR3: CASSLAGSSYEQYF; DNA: TGTGCCAGCAGTTTAGCGGGATCCTCCTACGAGCAGTACTTC
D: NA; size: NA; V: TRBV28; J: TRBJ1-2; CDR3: CASSNRGKANYGYTF; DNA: TGTGCCAGCAGTAACCGGGGAAAGGCTAACTATGGCTACACCTTC
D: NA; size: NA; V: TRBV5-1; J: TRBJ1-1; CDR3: CASSLAGVLNTEAFF; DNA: TGCGCCAGCAGCTTGGCCGGGGTTTTGAACACTGAAGCTTTCTTT
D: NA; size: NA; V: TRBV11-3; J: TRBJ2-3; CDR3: CASSLLSSTDTQYF; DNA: TGTGCCAGCAGCTTACTCTCGAGCACAGATACGCAGTATTTT
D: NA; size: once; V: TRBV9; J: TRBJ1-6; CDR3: CASSVGGRSSYNSPLHF; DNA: TGTGCCAGCAGCGTAGGGGGCAGGAGCTCCTATAATTCACCCCTCCACTTT
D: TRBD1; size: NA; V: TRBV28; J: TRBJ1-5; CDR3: CASSSGTGHQPQHF; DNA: TGTGCCAGCAGTTCCGGGACAGGTCATCAGCCCCAGCATTTT